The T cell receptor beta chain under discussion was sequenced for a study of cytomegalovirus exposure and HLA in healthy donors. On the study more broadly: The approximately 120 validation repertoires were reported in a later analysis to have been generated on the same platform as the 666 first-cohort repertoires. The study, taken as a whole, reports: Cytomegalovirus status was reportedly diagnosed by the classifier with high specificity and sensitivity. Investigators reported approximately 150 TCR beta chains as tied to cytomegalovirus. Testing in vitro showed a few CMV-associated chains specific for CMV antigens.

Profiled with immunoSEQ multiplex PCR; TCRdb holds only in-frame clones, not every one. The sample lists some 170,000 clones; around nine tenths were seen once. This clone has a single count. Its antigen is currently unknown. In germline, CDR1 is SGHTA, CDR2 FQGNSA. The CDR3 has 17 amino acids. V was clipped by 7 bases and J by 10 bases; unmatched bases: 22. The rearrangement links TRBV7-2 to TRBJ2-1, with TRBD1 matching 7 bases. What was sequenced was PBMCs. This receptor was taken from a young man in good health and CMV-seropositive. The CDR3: CASIPTSGTAIWREQFF. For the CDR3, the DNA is TGTGCCAGCATCCCAACCTCCGGGACAGCGATATGGCGCGAGCAGTTCTTC.